Each of the 23 T cell receptor beta chains below was sequenced from the same sample in a study of T cells in Graves' hyperthyroidism and ophthalmopathy. TCR beta CDR3 regions were amplified from RNA. First-round RT-PCR targeting the TCR CDR3 was performed with the HTBI primer set. TCRdb processed the multiplex PCR reads anew with MiXCR; each CDR3 protein has one entry. The table lists 550,000 to 700,000 distinct CDR3 sequences, around 45% of them singletons, with roughly 19% in the top ten. The sample was peripheral blood or thyroid tissue (not recorded which). These receptors were taken from an adult woman with Graves' disease, either hyperthyroidism or ophthalmopathy (not recorded which).

A few counts support this clonotype. The genes are TRBV7-3 and TRBJ2-2; 14 nucleotides agree with TRBD2. Germline lookup yields CDR1 SGHTA and CDR2 FQGTGA. The V segment lost 5 bases and the J segment 6 bases; nucleotides outside the gene matches: 5. The CDR3 has 16 amino acids. CDR3: CASSPTSGREAGELFF. CDR3 coding DNA: TGTGCCAGCAGCCCGACTAGCGGGAGGGAAGCCGGGGAGCTGTTTTTT.

The chain employs TRBV29-1 and TRBJ2-5, with 14 bases lining up with TRBD2. V trimming: 7 bases; J trimming: 5 bases; junction bases outside the gene matches: 6. Per germline, CDR1 SQVTM and CDR2 ANQGSEA. This CDR3 is 14 amino acids long. The CDR3 here is CSAGLAGGWETQYF. CDR3 DNA: TGCAGCGCCGGACTAGCGGGAGGTTGGGAGACCCAGTACTTC.

The chain carries TRBV5-1 and TRBJ1-6; D gene ambiguous. Germline CDR1 reads SGHRS; CDR2 reads YFSETQ. The CDR3 spans 14 residues. With 4 bases removed from V and 5 bases from J, the gap between germline ends came to 10 bases. CDR3 DNA sequence: TGCGCCAGCAGCGCCCAGTTGGATAATTCACCCCTCCACTTT. It specifies CASSAQLDNSPLHF.

This clonotype came up many times. In DNA, the CDR3 is TGTGCCATCAGTGAGGGCAGCAGAGGCTACACCTTC. It specifies CAISEGSRGYTF. The rearrangement joins TRBV10-3 to TRBJ1-2, with D hard to call. V was clipped by 2 bases and J by 8 bases, with 9 bases between them. There are 12 residues in the CDR3. Germline values: CDR1 ENHRY, CDR2 SYGVKD.

This clonotype is deemed medium-sized. V gene TRBV10-3 combines with J gene TRBJ2-5, with D possibly being TRBD1 (5 bases). The CDR3 covers 15 residues. Trimming cost V 0 bases and J 5 bases, with 13 bases left between them. Germline V lookup: CDR1 ENHRY, CDR2 SYGVKD. CDR3 region: CAISESVRVRETQYF. The CDR3 DNA reads as TGTGCCATCAGTGAGTCCGTCAGGGTACGGGAGACCCAGTACTTC.

The rearrangement uses TRBV10-3 and TRBJ2-1; the match to TRBD1 covers 11 bases. V shed 7 bases, J shed 5 bases, and the junction held 4 bases outside the gene matches. The CDR3 has 14 amino acids. Per the germline V gene, CDR1 is ENHRY and CDR2 is SYGVKD. The CDR3 loop is CAIMGQGDHNEQFF. The CDR3, as DNA: TGTGCCATCATGGGACAGGGGGACCACAATGAGCAGTTCTTC.

This clonotype was counted ten times or more. J is TRBJ1-2 and V is TRBV2; a weak D match, TRBD1 (6 bases). V lost 4 bases and J 7 bases, leaving 19 bases between the germline ends. The CDR3 totals 15 residues. Germline CDR1 and CDR2: SNHLY and FYNNEI. The CDR3 region has the DNA TGTGCCAGCAGTGTTGGCGGGGGCGCGGGGGCTGGCTACACCTTC. This gives the protein CASSVGGGAGAGYTF.

Here the CDR3 reads CASSPRWGSGAEAFF. For the CDR3, the DNA is TGTGCCAGCAGTCCCCGGTGGGGGTCGGGAGCTGAAGCTTTCTTT. This chain joins TRBV7-2 and TRBJ1-1, with D perhaps TRBD1 (5 bases). CDR3 length: 15 residues. Deletions cut 6 bases from V and 6 bases from J, with 20 bases between. Looked up from germline, CDR1 is SGHTA and CDR2 is FQGNSA.

The chain recombines TRBV10-3 with TRBJ2-7, with a weak D call TRBD2 (6 bases). Germline loops: CDR1 ENHRY, CDR2 SYGVKD. The CDR3 has 14 amino acids. V was clipped by 4 bases and J by 3 bases, with 13 bases between them. CDR3 DNA: TGTGCCATCAGTGCTTCGGGAGAAGTCTACGAGCAGTACTTC. It encodes CAISASGEVYEQYF.

This chain links TRBV6-5 with TRBJ1-2; possible D gene TRBD1, 5 bases. This CDR3 is built from 16 residues. The ends were cut back, 6 bases at V and 5 bases at J, with 22 bases in the middle. Germline values: CDR1 MNHEY, CDR2 SVGAGI. The CDR3 loop is CASSQIRAQGGYGYTF. CDR3 DNA: TGTGCCAGCAGCCAGATCCGGGCGCAGGGTGGATATGGCTACACCTTC.

This rearrangement joins TRBV7-2 to TRBJ2-3; D is unclear. CDR3 size: 13 residues. Germline values: CDR1 SGHTA, CDR2 FQGNSA. V gave up 7 bases and J gave up 5 bases, with 13 bases separating them. Here the CDR3 reads CASTRPGKDTQYF. In nucleotides, the CDR3 is TGTGCCAGCACCCGCCCCGGAAAAGATACGCAGTATTTT. Looking up the rest from reference TRBV7-2 and TRBJ2-3 gives the full variable domain: GAGVSQSPSNKVTEKGKDVELRCDPISGHTALYWYRQSLGQGLEFLIYFQGNSAPDKSGLPSDRFSAERTGGSVSTLTIQRTQQEDSAVYLCASTRPGKDTQYFGPGTRLTVL.

The CDR3 protein is CASSLLDTSNYGYTF. In nucleotides, the CDR3 is TGTGCCAGCAGCTTATTGGACACTTCTAACTATGGCTACACCTTC. The chain employs TRBV7-8 and TRBJ1-2; D might be TRBD1 (5 bases). V was shortened by 2 bases and J by 0 bases, with 10 bases between the two germline ends. The CDR3 contains 15 residues. Germline assignment: CDR1 SGHVS and CDR2 FQNEAQ.

This clonotype was seen once. A read error may produce the germline difference seen at one junction end. This chain connects TRBV7-6 to TRBJ1-6, with unresolved D. Germline values: CDR1 SGHVS, CDR2 FNYEAQ. The CDR3 runs 13 residues. The CDR3, as DNA: TGTGCTAGCAGCCAAGGGTCTAGGTCACCCCTCCACTTT. This encodes CASSQGSRSPLHF.

This clonotype came up many times. V usage is TRBV30 and J usage is TRBJ1-3; D gene uncertain. CDR3 size: 12 residues. Germline lookup yields CDR1 GTSNPN and CDR2 SVGIG (reference sequence). V lost 2 bases and J 3 bases, leaving 5 bases between the germline ends. The CDR3 coding sequence is TGTGCCTGGAGTTCTAGTGGAAACACCATATATTTT. It yields the protein CAWSSSGNTIYF.

The chain couples TRBV10-3 to TRBJ2-2, with D perhaps matching TRBD2 (5 bases). The germline V and J ends were trimmed by 8 bases and 2 bases, with 9 bases remaining between them. Germline values: CDR1 ENHRY, CDR2 SYGVKD. This CDR3 region has 13 residues. CDR3 nucleotides: TGTGCCATCGTGGGAGATAACACCGGGGAGCTGTTTTTT. It yields the protein CAIVGDNTGELFF.

The V gene is TRBV2, the J gene TRBJ1-4; D gene unclear. The CDR3 runs to 12 residues. V lost 3 bases and J 8 bases, leaving 7 bases between the germline ends. CDR1 and CDR2 from the germline V gene are SNHLY and FYNNEI. CDR3 nucleotides: TGTGCCAGCAGTGACTTGGGCGAAAAACTGTTTTTT. Translation gives CASSDLGEKLFF.

Comments on this clonotype: Lacking the conserved final phenylalanine or tryptophan, this CDR3 likely reflects a read error. No DNA is shown, since the ends of the CDR3 on it are uncertain; the CDR3 is the one TCRdb lists. The chain's CDR3 is CASSATGASY. The V gene is TRBV2, the J gene TRBJ1-4; the table calls TRBD1, which could not be checked here. Both ends counted, the CDR3 spans 10 residues. CDR1 and CDR2 from the germline V gene are SNHLY and FYNNEI.

V gene TRBV12-3 or TRBV12-4 combines with J gene TRBJ2-2, with D tentatively TRBD1 (5 bases). CDR3 length: 17 residues. Between the trimmed V and J ends, which lost 3 bases and 2 bases, there was a span of 16 bases. Here the CDR3 reads CASSFPWGTINTGELFF. DNA of the CDR3: TGTGCCAGCAGTTTCCCTTGGGGCACCATAAACACCGGGGAGCTGTTTTTT.

This clonotype was detected ten times or more. The chain joins TRBV5-1 to TRBJ1-2; 11 bases are shared with TRBD1. The CDR3 loop spans 13 amino acids. The germline V gene encodes CDR1 SGHRS and CDR2 YFSETQ. Germline trimming cut 4 bases from V and 6 bases from J; bases unmatched to any gene: 2. The CDR3 DNA reads TGCGCCAGCAGCGGGGGACAGGGGGATGGCTACACCTTC. Translation gives CASSGGQGDGYTF.

This clonotype was detected ten times or more. The V call is TRBV19, the J call TRBJ1-2; 7 bases align to TRBD1. V lost 7 bases and J lost 4; bases outside the gene matches: 12. CDR3 size: 15 residues. CDR1 is LNHDA and CDR2 is SQIVND in the germline V gene (reference sequence). The CDR3 DNA reads as TGTGCCAGTACCTACTCGTGGGACAGAACCTATGGCTACACCTTC. Translated, it gives CASTYSWDRTYGYTF.

This clonotype turned up a few times. The chain uses TRBV5-1 and TRBJ1-1; D is undetermined. This CDR3 spans 14 amino acids. CDR1 and CDR2 (germline): SGHRS, YFSETQ. The V gene lost 2 bases and the J gene lost 3 bases, with 11 bases spanning the gap. DNA of the CDR3: TGCGCCAGCAGCTTTCTGTCCGGGGACACTGAAGCTTTCTTT. Protein sequence: CASSFLSGDTEAFF.

The chain has TRBV9 and TRBJ2-5, with D possibly being TRBD1 (6 bases). Germline loops: CDR1 SGDLS, CDR2 YYNGEE. This CDR3 is built from 14 residues. V gave up 0 bases and J gave up 7 bases, with 13 bases separating them. The CDR3 loop is CASSVGQGRWTQYF. The CDR3 bases are TGTGCCAGCAGCGTAGGGCAGGGGCGATGGACCCAGTACTTC.

This chain uses TRBV27 with TRBJ1-1, with D possibly being TRBD1 (5 bases). V lost 1 base to trimming and J lost 8 bases, with 8 bases between them. Germline V gene sequence: CDR1 MNHEY, CDR2 SMNVEV (reference sequence). This CDR3 has 12 amino acids. In nucleotides, the CDR3 is TGTGCCAGCAGTTTATGGGGCCGGGAAGCTTTCTTT. Translating gives CASSLWGREAFF.